The entry that follows covers one T cell receptor (beta chain) sequence. What it binds is not known. CDR1 is SEHNR, CDR2 FQNEAQ, per germline (reference sequence). The CDR3 length is 16 residues. V was pared by 1 base and J by 0 bases, with 4 bases of the junction left unmatched. After isolation, RNA underwent reverse transcription to generate cDNA as the sequencing template. Clones were sequenced by immunoSEQ multiplex PCR, and TCRdb holds only the in-frame ones, with some missing. The sample carries about 13,000 clones, about two thirds recorded once. The sample originates from a study of CD8+ T cells in alopecia areata. The treatment denotes: oral pan-JAK inhibitor, 5-10 mg twice daily. It was from alopecia areata patients that lesional scalp punch biopsies and peripheral blood were collected. Study results and caveats: Lesional scalp, especially alopecia totalis/universalis, showed higher clonality than normal scalp. With patients, TCR sharing proved less clear than in mice, a difference possibly related to HLA.

This clonotype originated in a human donor with alopecia areata. The source was skin, collected at week 4, from a patient treated with tofacitinib. The V call is TRBV7-9, the J call TRBJ2-7; 9 nucleotides match TRBD2. The CDR3 sequence: CASSLGSGGSSYEQYF. CDR3 coding DNA: TGTGCCAGCAGCTTAGGAAGCGGGGGGTCCTCCTACGAGCAGTACTTC.